The 25 T cell receptor beta chains below come from one sample, sequenced in a study of blood T cell repertoires in COVID-19. Libraries were prepared by immunoSEQ multiplex PCR; TCRdb keeps only in-frame clonotypes and omits some of them. Counted here are roughly 340,000 clones, about 90% occurring once; the ten biggest clones make up about 6%. The sample was peripheral blood. Receptors were obtained from a woman aged 45-65 years with COVID-19, enrolled during active disease.

A single count supports this clone. This chain connects TRBV18 to TRBJ2-7; possible D gene TRBD1, 6 bases. The V end was cut by 0 bases, the J end by 3 bases, with 9 bases between. CDR1 KGHSH and CDR2 LQKENI come from the germline V gene. CDR3 length equals 14 residues. As DNA, the CDR3 is TGTGCCAGCTCACCACCGTCCAGGGGCTACGAGCAGTACTTC. As protein: CASSPPSRGYEQYF.

The genes are TRBV30 and TRBJ1-1; D uncertain. Trimming stripped 2 bases from V and 0 bases from J, with 10 bases between. The CDR3 extends over 14 amino acids. Germline CDR1 reads GTSNPN; CDR2 reads SVGIG (reference sequence). CDR3 nucleotide sequence: TGTGCCTGGAGTTCACGTTACATGAACACTGAAGCTTTCTTT. The encoded protein is CAWSSRYMNTEAFF.

J is TRBJ2-3 and V is TRBV4-3; D is ambiguous. Germline-derived CDR1 and CDR2 are LGHNA and YSLEER. The V end was cut by 1 base, the J end by 6 bases, with 8 bases between. This CDR3 contains 13 residues. The CDR3 DNA reads as TGCGCCAGCAGCCAAGTTTATTCGGATACGCAGTATTTT. Its translation is CASSQVYSDTQYF.

V gene TRBV7-6 combines with J gene TRBJ2-7; 10 bases line up with TRBD2. CDR1 SGHVS and CDR2 FNYEAQ come from the germline V gene. The V segment lost 4 bases and the J segment 7 bases; nucleotides outside the gene matches: 4. The CDR3 totals 13 residues. For the CDR3, the DNA is TGTGCCAGCAGCTCTAAACTAGCGGGGGAGCAGTACTTC. Its translation is CASSSKLAGEQYF.

The chain uses TRBV18 and TRBJ1-1, with a tentative D call TRBD1 (5 bases). The CDR3 covers 16 residues. V shed 1 base and J shed 5 bases, with 17 bases lying between them. Germline V gene lookup returns CDR1 KGHSH and CDR2 LQKENI. The CDR3 loop reads CASSPLRAERYTEAFF. In nucleotides, the CDR3 is TGTGCCAGCTCACCACTCAGGGCAGAGAGGTATACTGAAGCTTTCTTT.

The chain uses TRBV6-5 and TRBJ2-3; D possibly corresponds to TRBD2 (5 bases). CDR1 and CDR2 (germline): MNHEY, SVGAGI. Trimming took 6 bases from V and 2 from J, leaving 12 bases between them. The CDR3 is 14 residues long. The CDR3 nucleotides read TGTGCCAGCAGCCCGGCGGGTGTCACAGATACGCAGTATTTT. The encoded protein is CASSPAGVTDTQYF.

The chain employs TRBV6-5 and TRBJ2-3; 9 bases agree with TRBD2. The length of the CDR3 is 14 residues. Unmatched junction bases numbered 6, after V lost 7 bases and J lost 4 bases. Germline assignment: CDR1 MNHEY and CDR2 SVGAGI. CDR3 protein: CASTAGGRADTQYF. The DNA of the CDR3 is TGTGCCAGCACAGCGGGAGGCCGCGCAGATACGCAGTATTTT.

The chain recombines TRBV6-5 with TRBJ1-2, with 7 bases identical to TRBD1. The germline gives CDR1 MNHEY, CDR2 SVGAGI. V lost 6 bases and J lost 2; bases outside the gene matches: 6. The CDR3 spans 14 residues. In DNA, the CDR3 is TGTGCCAGCAGCGAGGGACAGAGCAACTATGGCTACACCTTC. Its translation is CASSEGQSNYGYTF.

Concerning this clone itself: The same CDR3 also results from other DNA sequences found in this sample. The CDR3 sequence is CASSATGTSYNEQFF. CDR3 DNA: TGTGCCAGCAGCGCGACCGGGACTAGCTACAATGAGCAGTTCTTC. The chain combines TRBV9 with TRBJ2-1; 8 positions match TRBD2. In germline, CDR1 is SGDLS, CDR2 YYNGEE. The length of the CDR3 is 15 residues. The trim removed 3 bases at V and 3 bases at J, leaving 5 bases unmatched.

As concerns this clone: The junction shows a germline mismatch at one end, possibly a read error. V is TRBV6-5 and J is TRBJ2-1, with TRBD1 identical over 9 bases. Per germline, CDR1 MNHEY and CDR2 SVGAGI. CDR3 length: 14 amino acids. CDR3 sequence reads: CASSLYRDRAFQIF. As DNA, the CDR3 is TGTGCCAGCAGTTTATACCGGGACAGGGCGTTTCAGATCTTC.

This rearrangement joins TRBV7-6 to TRBJ2-2; 7 nucleotides agree with TRBD2. The V gene end was trimmed by 7 bases and the J gene end by 5 bases; junction bases not matched to a gene: 16. Germline V gene sequence: CDR1 SGHVS, CDR2 FNYEAQ. CDR3 length equals 17 residues. Here the CDR3 DNA reads TGTGCCAGCAAGCCTCCCGTGGCGGGAGCCGGGACCGGGGAGCTGTTTTTT. Translation gives CASKPPVAGAGTGELFF.

The V gene is TRBV10-2, the J gene TRBJ2-7; D is possibly TRBD1 (5 bases). The CDR3 spans 14 residues. Germline V gene lookup returns CDR1 WSHSY and CDR2 SAAADI. V was trimmed by 1 base and J by 0 bases, leaving 7 bases between them. The CDR3 region is CASSEYRSSYEQYF. The CDR3, as DNA: TGCGCCAGCAGTGAGTACAGGAGCTCCTACGAGCAGTACTTC.

The chain has TRBV6-5 and TRBJ2-2; 7 bases map to TRBD1. Germline V CDR1 and CDR2: MNHEY, SVGAGI. The ends lost 2 bases at V and 4 bases at J; junction bases unmatched: 1. CDR3 length: 14 residues. The CDR3 sequence is CASSYKGATGELFF. For the CDR3, the DNA is TGTGCCAGCAGTTACAAGGGGGCCACCGGGGAGCTGTTTTTT.

This clone was seen only a few times. This rearrangement joins TRBV7-8 to TRBJ1-6, with unresolved D. This CDR3 contains 12 residues. V dropped 3 bases and J dropped 7 bases, with 4 bases sitting between them. CDR1 and CDR2 (germline): SGHVS, FQNEAQ. CDR3 residues: CASSFQNSPLHF. The CDR3 coding sequence is TGTGCCAGCAGCTTCCAGAATTCACCCCTCCACTTT.

In DNA form, the CDR3 reads TGTGCCAGCAGCTTAGGTCTCCTTACAGGGAGCGGAGAGACCCAGTACTTC. Encoded protein: CASSLGLLTGSGETQYF. V usage is TRBV11-3 and J usage is TRBJ2-5; possibly TRBD1 for D (6 bases). The CDR3 runs to 17 residues. The germline V and J ends were trimmed by 1 base and 4 bases, with 19 bases remaining between them. Germline CDR1 SGHNT, CDR2 YENEEA.

CDR3 region: CASSLTFRREGNQPQHF. CDR3 nucleotide sequence: TGTGCCAGCAGCCTGACTTTTCGGAGGGAGGGCAATCAGCCCCAGCATTTT. The V gene is TRBV11-2, the J gene TRBJ1-5; unclear D gene. CDR3 length equals 17 residues. V was trimmed by 5 bases and J by 2 bases, leaving 19 bases between them. From germline, CDR1 is SGHAT and CDR2 FQNNGV.

This chain connects TRBV5-1 to TRBJ1-2, with 9 bases matching TRBD1. Trimming cost V 4 bases and J 6 bases; bases outside gene matches: 7. The CDR3 is 14 residues long. The germline CDR1 and CDR2 sequences are SGHRS and YFSETQ. The CDR3 loop reads CASSPRTGEHGYTF. CDR3 DNA: TGCGCCAGCAGCCCAAGGACAGGGGAACATGGCTACACCTTC.

The V gene is TRBV9, the J gene TRBJ2-3; tentative D call: TRBD2 (6 bases). There are 17 residues in the CDR3. The V and J ends lost 0 bases and 0 bases respectively, with 14 bases between them. The germline V gene encodes CDR1 SGDLS and CDR2 YYNGEE. The CDR3 DNA reads TGTGCCAGCAGCGTAGGAAATATAGCGGCTAGCACAGATACGCAGTATTTT. Translated: CASSVGNIAASTDTQYF.

In this sample, this clone turned up once. CDR3 bases: TGTGCCAGCAGCGCCCAGACTGGCAGCTACACTGAAGCTTTCTTT. Translating gives CASSAQTGSYTEAFF. The gene calls are TRBV11-3 and TRBJ1-1; D remains ambiguous. This CDR3 contains 15 residues. V was cut by 5 bases and J by 3 bases, with 16 bases left in between. The germline CDR1 and CDR2 sequences are SGHNT and YENEEA.

J is TRBJ1-1 and V is TRBV11-2; tentative D call: TRBD1 (6 bases). Germline lookup yields CDR1 SGHAT and CDR2 FQNNGV. With 0 bases removed from V and 10 bases from J, the gap between germline ends came to 15 bases. There are 14 residues in the CDR3. The CDR3 DNA sequence: TGTGCCAGCAGCTTAGACCTACAGGGCTCGGGAGCTTTCTTT. Translation gives CASSLDLQGSGAFF.

This clone appeared once. The chain carries TRBV18 and TRBJ1-1; D unclear. From germline, CDR1 is KGHSH and CDR2 LQKENI. Between the trimmed V and J ends, which lost 3 bases and 1 base, there was a span of 9 bases. The CDR3 runs to 14 residues. CDR3 coding DNA: TGTGCCAGCTCACCGGCCGCAAGGAACACTGAAGCTTTCTTT. It is translated as CASSPAARNTEAFF.

This clone appeared a single time. This rearrangement joins TRBV5-1 to TRBJ2-5, with 11 bases identical to TRBD2. V trimming: 3 bases; J trimming: 5 bases; junction bases outside the gene matches: 6. This CDR3 has 15 amino acids. From germline, CDR1 is SGHRS and CDR2 YFSETQ. Here the CDR3 DNA reads TGCGCCAGCAGCTCTTCGACTAGCGGGACTGAGACCCAGTACTTC. This translates into CASSSSTSGTETQYF. Complete variable domain (other parts from reference TRBV5-1 and TRBJ2-5): KAGVTQTPRYLIKTRGQQVTLSCSPISGHRSVSWYQQTPGQGLQFLFEYFSETQRNKGNFPGRFSGRQFSNSRSEMNVSTLELGDSALYLCASSSSTSGTETQYFGPGTRLLVL.

This clone was recorded once. The rearrangement uses TRBV6-5 and TRBJ1-3, with D unresolved. The germline CDR1 and CDR2 sequences are MNHEY and SVGAGI. The CDR3 has 14 amino acids. The germline V and J ends were trimmed by 0 bases and 3 bases, with 6 bases remaining between them. The CDR3 here is CASSYSNGGNTIYF. The CDR3 DNA follows: TGTGCCAGCAGTTACTCGAACGGTGGAAACACCATATATTTT.

The chain uses TRBV6-2 or TRBV6-3 and TRBJ2-7; tentative D call: TRBD2 (6 bases). Germline V gives CDR1 MNHEY, CDR2 SVGEGT. Trimming left V 2 bases short and J 4 bases short, with 9 bases between. There are 13 residues in the CDR3. Here the CDR3 DNA reads TGTGCCAGCAGTTACCTCCTAGCGTACGAGCAGTACTTC. This codes for CASSYLLAYEQYF.

The rearrangement links TRBV27 to TRBJ1-6; TRBD1 matches at 10 bases. CDR1 MNHEY and CDR2 SMNVEV come from the germline V gene (reference sequence). The length of the CDR3 is 16 residues. After removal of 2 bases from V and 8 bases from J, the junction contained 6 bases not matched to a gene. The CDR3: CASSLRQGAGDSPLHF. Here the CDR3 DNA reads TGTGCCAGCAGTTTACGACAGGGGGCAGGGGATTCACCCCTCCACTTT.